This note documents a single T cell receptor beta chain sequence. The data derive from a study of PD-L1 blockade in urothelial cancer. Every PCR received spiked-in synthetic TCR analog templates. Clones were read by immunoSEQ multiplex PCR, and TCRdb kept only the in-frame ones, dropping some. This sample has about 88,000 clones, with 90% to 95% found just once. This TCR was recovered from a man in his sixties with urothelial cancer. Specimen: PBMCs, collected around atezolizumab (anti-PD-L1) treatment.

The CDR3 reads CASSIQDRMNTEAFF. CDR3 in DNA: TGTGCCAGTAGTATACAGGACAGGATGAACACTGAAGCTTTCTTT. The chain joins TRBV19 to TRBJ1-1; TRBD1 matches 7 bases. The CDR3 length is 15 residues. Trimming took 2 bases from V and 0 from J; bases not matched to a gene: 3. From germline, CDR1 is LNHDA and CDR2 SQIVND (reference sequence).